This T cell receptor beta chain was captured in a study of CD8 T cells in ankylosing spondylitis (dated by TCRdb to 2016 to 2017). Broadly, across the study: T cell receptor beta repertoires were profiled in healthy donors and ankylosing spondylitis patients so that disease-linked TCR variants could be found. The full study cohort comprised around 25 ankylosing spondylitis patients and about a hundred healthy donors. Samples of peripheral blood were taken, and for ankylosing spondylitis patients, synovial fluid was collected as well. General findings and caveats noted by the study authors: Blood from ankylosing spondylitis patients appeared to be characterized by a TCR beta motif composed of roughly eight highly homologous amino acid variants. Some motif variants were previously reported in synovial fluid and blood of reactive arthritis patients, suggesting common disease-initiation mechanisms. The disease-linked clones had a CD8+ phenotype and were found at relatively low frequencies in peripheral blood. According to the report, matched synovial fluid samples from ankylosing spondylitis patients were significantly enriched for the disease-linked clones.

CDR1 and CDR2 are read off the germline V gene as SQVTM and ANQGSEA. V is cut back by 4 bases and J by 2 bases, with 1 base in the junction unmatched. Inclusive of the bounding cysteine and phenylalanine, the CDR3 is 13 residues long. Left in the record is the CDR3 DNA by itself, 39 bases read in frame from the first base. This clonotype was observed a few times. The target of this receptor is not known. No base qualities exist here, and no much larger clone lies one base off it. TCRdb shows the sequencer as Illumina HiSeq 2500. Quantitative 5'-RACE with molecular barcodes was used to prepare TCR beta libraries. On the study's bioinformatics: A new computational method based on a probabilistic model of VDJ rearrangement was used to identify disease-linked TCR variants. The public sequencing data were trimmed at Q25 with fastp and processed into clonotypes with MiXCR by TCRdb, which kept only in-frame beta chains. When rows share a CDR3 protein, they turn into one entry using the most common DNA and genes. The V and J calls and clone size are TCRdb's, not the authors'. In this sample the table shows 250,000 or so distinct CDR3 sequences, 15% to 20% of which occur a single time. The ten largest make up around 30% of the sample.

The clonotype comes from a male donor with ankylosing spondylitis or in good health (not recorded which). What was sequenced was blood, either unsorted or a sorted T cell fraction (not recorded which). This receptor chain uses TRBV29-1 and TRBJ2-1; TRBD2 matches 8 bases in the middle. CDR3 region: CSVVRGAYNEQFF. The nucleotides are TGCAGCGTTGTGCGGGGGGCCTACAATGAGCAGTTCTTC.